This T cell receptor (beta chain) was obtained from a study of T cell changes during pregnancy in multiple sclerosis. Repertoires were generated with immunoSEQ multiplex PCR, while TCRdb's copy carries only in-frame clones and drops some. The sample records more than 80,000 clones, more than 90% being singletons. Trimming cost V 2 bases and J 0 bases, with 20 bases left between them. The CDR3 is 19 residues long. Germline V CDR1 and CDR2: MGHRA, YSYEKL. The source of this sequence is a female donor with multiple sclerosis, enrolled in a pregnancy study. J is TRBJ1-3 and V is TRBV4-1; D perhaps matches TRBD1 (5 bases). This specimen consisted of peripheral blood, obtained in the second trimester of pregnancy. CDR3 in DNA: TGCGCCAGCAGCCAACCCTCAGGGAGGGTTGTCAGCTCTGGAAACACCATATATTTT. It encodes CASSQPSGRVVSSGNTIYF.